The text below deals with one T cell receptor (beta chain). Its antigen is currently unknown. This record belongs to a study of T cells in Graves' hyperthyroidism and ophthalmopathy. Study-level background: Peripheral blood draws took place at initial diagnosis, ahead of any treatment. Study outcomes and limitations: Most clonotypes that expanded in the thyroid above 0.001 also showed up in blood.

Amplified TCR beta CDR3 regions derived from RNA transcripts. TCR CDR3 underwent first-round RT-PCR with the HTBI primer set. TCRdb independently ran MiXCR on the multiplex PCR reads; one entry per CDR3 protein. The sample lists some 650,000 distinct CDR3 sequences, roughly 15% seen once, with less than 3.5% in the top ten. V lost 8 bases to trimming and J lost 4 bases, with 18 bases between them. Germline V gene sequence: CDR1 ENHRY, CDR2 SYGVKD. This CDR3 comprises 15 residues. This chain uses TRBV10-3 with TRBJ1-3, with a weak D call TRBD1 (6 bases). The TCR was taken from a middle-aged woman with Graves' ophthalmopathy. What was sequenced was blood. The CDR3 spells CAISGHHLSGNTIYF. The DNA of the CDR3 is TGTGCCATCTCGGGACACCATCTCTCCGGAAACACCATATATTTT.